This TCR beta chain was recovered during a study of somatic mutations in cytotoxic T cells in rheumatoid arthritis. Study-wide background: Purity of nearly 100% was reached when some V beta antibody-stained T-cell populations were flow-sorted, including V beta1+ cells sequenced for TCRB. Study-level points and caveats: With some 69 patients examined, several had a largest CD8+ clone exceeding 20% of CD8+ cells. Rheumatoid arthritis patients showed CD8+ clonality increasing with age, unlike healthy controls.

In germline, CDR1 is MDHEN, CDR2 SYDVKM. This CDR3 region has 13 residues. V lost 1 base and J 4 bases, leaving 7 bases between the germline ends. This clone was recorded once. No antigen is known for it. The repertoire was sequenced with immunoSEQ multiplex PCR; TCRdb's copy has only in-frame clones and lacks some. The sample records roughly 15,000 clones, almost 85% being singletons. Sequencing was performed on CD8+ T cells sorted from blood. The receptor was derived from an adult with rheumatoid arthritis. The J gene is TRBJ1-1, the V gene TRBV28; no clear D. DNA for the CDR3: TGTGCCAGCAGTTTATCAGGATTCACTGAAGCTTTCTTT. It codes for CASSLSGFTEAFF.